This T cell receptor beta chain originates from a study of shared clonotypes between healthy human individuals. Study-level findings and limits: Measured sharing among donors was expected to vary with sequencing depth.

Unsorted samples drew genomic DNA from roughly 96 million PBMCs. Libraries were prepared by immunoSEQ multiplex PCR; TCRdb keeps only in-frame clonotypes and omits some of them. Among hundreds of thousands of clones listed, around three quarters were seen once. Concerning this clone: The target antigen is unknown.

J gave up 4 bases and V 2 bases, and 5 bases lay outside the gene matches. Germline values: CDR1 MGHRA, CDR2 YSYEKL. This CDR3 is built from 15 residues. This clonotype originated in a woman in her thirties or forties in good health. Some clones in this sample may be carry-over from other donors' samples. The chain combines TRBV4-1 with TRBJ2-5; 9 bases agree with TRBD1. The sample consisted of PBMCs. DNA of the CDR3: TGCGCCAGCAGCCAACTGGGGACAGGGCGAGAGACCCAGTACTTC. Its protein product is CASSQLGTGRETQYF.